Shown below are 26 T cell receptor beta chains from a single sample sequenced in a study of blood T cell repertoires in COVID-19. Assay used: immunoSEQ multiplex PCR; TCRdb lists only in-frame clones, some missing. This table holds about 190,000 clones, about 86% found once. Sequencing was done on a sample of peripheral blood. The source is a man aged 50-60 years with active or convalescent COVID-19.

CDR3 in amino acids: CASYTRQAYEQYF. CDR3 coding DNA: TGTGCCAGCTATACTCGACAGGCCTACGAGCAGTACTTC. This chain joins TRBV21-1 and TRBJ2-7; TRBD1 is the table's D call, not checked against the DNA. TRBV21-1 is a documented pseudogene. The CDR3 extends over 13 amino acids.

This chain joins TRBV7-2 and TRBJ1-2; tentatively, D is TRBD1 (6 bases). Looked up from germline, CDR1 is SGHTA and CDR2 is FQGNSA. V was cut by 5 bases and J by 6 bases, with 16 bases left in between. The CDR3 covers 14 residues. For the CDR3, the DNA is TGTGCCAGCAGCCCTGGACAGATTCAGGATGGCTACACCTTC. This codes for CASSPGQIQDGYTF.

This clone appeared a single time. The chain joins TRBV3-1 (or the pseudogene TRBV3-2) to TRBJ2-3; unclear D gene. The CDR3 contains 14 residues. V gave up 3 bases and J gave up 2 bases, with 9 bases separating them. Germline V gene data show CDR1 as LGHDT and CDR2 as YNNKEL (reference sequence). The CDR3 sequence: CASSHSLPTDTQYF. The CDR3 region has the DNA TGTGCCAGCAGCCATTCCCTTCCCACAGATACGCAGTATTTT.

The chain recombines TRBV6-5 with TRBJ2-1; D possibly corresponds to TRBD1 (6 bases). CDR1 is MNHEY, CDR2 SVGAGI, per germline. The germline V and J ends were trimmed by 5 bases and 3 bases, with 8 bases remaining between them. CDR3 length: 13 residues. The CDR3 coding sequence is TGTGCCAGCAGTCTGGACAGCTACAATGAGCAGTTCTTC. Encoded protein: CASSLDSYNEQFF.

CDR3 in amino acids: CSVKTGYTEAFF. DNA for the CDR3: TGCAGCGTGAAGACAGGGTACACTGAAGCTTTCTTT. The chain links TRBV29-1 to TRBJ1-1; 7 nucleotides match TRBD1. Germline assignment: CDR1 SQVTM and CDR2 ANQGSEA. Losses at the gene ends were 6 bases for V and 3 bases for J; bases not matched to a gene: 4. The CDR3 has 12 residues. Full variable domain (rest looked up from reference TRBV29-1 and TRBJ1-1): SAVISQKPSRDICQRGTSLTIQCQVDSQVTMMFWYRQQPGQSLTLIATANQGSEATYESGFVIDKFPISRPNLTFSTLTVSNMSPEDSSIYLCSVKTGYTEAFFGQGTRLTVV.

The J gene is TRBJ1-2, the V gene TRBV7-2; D is perhaps TRBD1 (5 bases). Germline CDR1 SGHTA, CDR2 FQGNSA. V shed 1 base and J shed 4 bases, with 10 bases lying between them. There are 14 residues in the CDR3. CDR3 nucleotide sequence: TGTGCCAGCAGCTTAGGCAGGGCCAGCTATGGCTACACCTTC. As protein: CASSLGRASYGYTF. Complete variable domain (other parts from reference TRBV7-2 and TRBJ1-2): GAGVSQSPSNKVTEKGKDVELRCDPISGHTALYWYRQSLGQGLEFLIYFQGNSAPDKSGLPSDRFSAERTGGSVSTLTIQRTQQEDSAVYLCASSLGRASYGYTFGSGTRLTVV.

The rearrangement uses TRBV7-2 and TRBJ2-6; D is perhaps TRBD1 (6 bases). Germline CDR1 SGHTA, CDR2 FQGNSA. Trimming stripped 4 bases from V and 1 base from J, with 8 bases between. There are 15 residues in the CDR3. CDR3 bases: TGTGCCAGCAGCTGGGGGCGGTCTGGGGCCAACGTCCTGACTTTC. This codes for CASSWGRSGANVLTF.

In DNA form, the CDR3 reads TGTGCCAGCAGGGACGAAGACAGGGTCTATGGCTACACCTTC. Protein product: CASRDEDRVYGYTF. The V gene is TRBV2, the J gene TRBJ1-2; TRBD1 aligns across 7 bases. The CDR3 loop spans 14 amino acids. The J segment lost 4 bases and the V segment lost 6 bases, leaving 8 bases of the junction unmatched. Germline V gene sequence: CDR1 SNHLY, CDR2 FYNNEI. Full variable domain (remainder filled in from reference TRBV2 and TRBJ1-2): EPEVTQTPSHQVTQMGQEVILRCVPISNHLYFYWYRQILGQKVEFLVSFYNNEISEKSEIFDDQFSVERPDGSNFTLKIRSTKLEDSAMYFCASRDEDRVYGYTFGSGTRLTVV.

The chain joins TRBV6-1 to TRBJ2-7; D gene uncertain. Germline V gives CDR1 MNHNS, CDR2 SASEGT. The CDR3 runs 13 residues. Trimming left V 2 bases short and J 3 bases short, with 8 bases between. CDR3 coding DNA: TGTGCCAGCAGTGAATCAGGATACTACGAGCAGTACTTC. Protein sequence: CASSESGYYEQYF.

The chain combines TRBV29-1 with TRBJ1-1; no clear D. The V gene lost 3 bases and the J gene lost 2 bases, with 10 bases spanning the gap. The CDR3 contains 13 residues. Germline values: CDR1 SQVTM, CDR2 ANQGSEA. DNA for the CDR3: TGCAGCGTTGATAGTCAACTCAACACTGAAGCTTTCTTT. Protein sequence: CSVDSQLNTEAFF.

The chain uses TRBV11-2 and TRBJ1-1, with TRBD1 identical over 7 bases. Per the germline V gene, CDR1 is SGHAT and CDR2 is FQNNGV. Trimming at V came to 5 bases and at J to 1 base, leaving 7 bases not matched to a gene. The CDR3 spans 15 residues. As DNA, the CDR3 is TGTGCCAGCAGCGTTTTACAGGGGACGAACACTGAAGCTTTCTTT. Its protein product is CASSVLQGTNTEAFF.

The chain links TRBV14 to TRBJ2-3, with D unresolved. Germline V lookup: CDR1 SGHDN, CDR2 FVKESK. With 2 bases removed from V and 1 base from J, the gap between germline ends came to 10 bases. CDR3 length: 15 residues. As DNA, the CDR3 is TGTGCCAGCAGCCAAAGGAGACCCGGCACAGATACGCAGTATTTT. Its protein product is CASSQRRPGTDTQYF.

The table lists this clone with a count of one. The J gene is TRBJ1-6, the V gene TRBV7-8; 12 nucleotides match TRBD1. V shed 3 bases and J 7 bases; nucleotides not matched to a gene: 4. Germline values: CDR1 SGHVS, CDR2 FQNEAQ. The CDR3 runs 16 residues. The CDR3 is CASSFGTGGDNSPLHF. The CDR3 bases are TGTGCCAGCAGCTTTGGGACAGGGGGCGACAATTCACCCCTCCACTTT.

The chain couples TRBV28 to TRBJ2-1, with a possible D match to TRBD1 (6 bases). V gave up 2 bases and J gave up 4 bases, with 9 bases separating them. Germline loops: CDR1 MDHEN, CDR2 SYDVKM. CDR3 length: 14 amino acids. The CDR3 nucleotides are TGTGCCAGCAGTTTAAGGGGGAGATACAATGAGCAGTTCTTC. This sequence encodes CASSLRGRYNEQFF.

This rearrangement joins TRBV7-9 to TRBJ1-1, with 7 nucleotides matching TRBD1. Germline V gene sequence: CDR1 SEHNR, CDR2 FQNEAQ (reference sequence). This CDR3 has 13 amino acids. Trimming cost V 8 bases and J 4 bases; bases outside gene matches: 7. CDR3 sequence reads: CASGRQGGTEAFF. The CDR3 DNA sequence: TGTGCCAGCGGGAGACAGGGTGGCACTGAAGCTTTCTTT.

V is TRBV2 and J is TRBJ1-4; D may be TRBD1 (6 bases). Germline CDR1 and CDR2: SNHLY and FYNNEI. The CDR3 runs 12 residues. V shed 5 bases and J shed 12 bases, with 13 bases lying between them. The CDR3 DNA reads TGTGCCAGCAGTCTCGGGAGGGGGGAACTGTTTTTT. Translating gives CASSLGRGELFF.

The genes are TRBV20-1 and TRBJ1-6; 9 positions match TRBD1. CDR3 length equals 16 residues. Trimming took 3 bases from V and 6 from J; bases not matched to a gene: 9. Germline assignment: CDR1 DFQATT and CDR2 SNEGSKA (reference sequence). CDR3 nucleotide sequence: TGCAGTGCTAGTCGAGGGACAGGGAACAGTAATTCACCCCTCCACTTT. Translating it yields CSASRGTGNSNSPLHF.

In this sample, this clone turned up once. J is TRBJ2-7 and V is TRBV24-1, with 8 bases that match TRBD1. CDR1 KGHDR and CDR2 SFDVKD come from the germline V gene. V lost 7 bases and J lost 6; bases outside the gene matches: 7. CDR3 length: 13 amino acids. CDR3 DNA sequence: TGTGCCACCAGCCACCCGGACAGGGTCGAGCAGTACTTC. It yields the protein CATSHPDRVEQYF.

V gene TRBV25-1 combines with J gene TRBJ2-2; D might be TRBD1 (6 bases). Germline CDR1 reads MGHDK; CDR2 reads SYGVNS. Trimming left V 9 bases short and J 4 bases short, with 18 bases between. This CDR3 is built from 15 residues. This chain's CDR3 is CASSPGHSITGELFF. As DNA, the CDR3 is TGTGCCAGTTCACCGGGACATAGTATCACCGGGGAGCTGTTTTTT.

This clone was recorded only once. The chain carries TRBV5-1 and TRBJ1-2; D is unresolved. V gave up 1 base and J gave up 2 bases, with 12 bases separating them. The CDR3 contains 15 residues. The germline V gene has CDR1 SGHRS and CDR2 YFSETQ. The CDR3 here is CASSLIAEPNYGYTF. CDR3 coding DNA: TGCGCCAGCAGCTTGATCGCAGAACCGAACTATGGCTACACCTTC.

This chain links TRBV2 with TRBJ1-5; TRBD1 aligns across 8 bases. This CDR3 spans 14 amino acids. V was pared by 6 bases and J by 5 bases, with 6 bases of the junction left unmatched. The germline V gene has CDR1 SNHLY and CDR2 FYNNEI. The CDR3 reads CASRDGQGYQPQHF. The CDR3 DNA reads TGTGCCAGCAGGGATGGACAGGGCTATCAGCCCCAGCATTTT.

This clone was detected once. The chain employs TRBV9 and TRBJ2-1; 8 bases are a match to TRBD1. Losses at the gene ends were 2 bases for V and 0 bases for J; bases not matched to a gene: 4. Germline CDR1 SGDLS, CDR2 YYNGEE. This CDR3 spans 16 amino acids. The CDR3 DNA reads TGTGCCAGCAGCGTTCGGACAGGGAACTCCTACAATGAGCAGTTCTTC. Translated, it gives CASSVRTGNSYNEQFF.

The chain is built from TRBV18 and TRBJ1-4; the match to TRBD1 covers 7 bases. Germline CDR1 and CDR2: KGHSH and LQKENI. CDR3 length: 15 amino acids. V shed 3 bases, J shed 4 bases, and the junction held 5 bases outside the gene matches. The CDR3 DNA reads as TGTGCCAGCTCACCCCGGGACAGCAGTAATGAAAAACTGTTTTTT. Protein product: CASSPRDSSNEKLFF.

This clone was counted a single time. The J gene is TRBJ1-1, the V gene TRBV11-2; perhaps TRBD1 as D (6 bases). Germline V gene data show CDR1 as SGHAT and CDR2 as FQNNGV. The CDR3 has 16 residues. Trimming left V 2 bases short and J 0 bases short, with 13 bases between. DNA of the CDR3: TGTGCCAGCAGCTTACCGGGGACACCAGTGAACACTGAAGCTTTCTTT. This gives the protein CASSLPGTPVNTEAFF.

The chain carries TRBV30 and TRBJ1-5; 7 bases are a match to TRBD1. V shed 2 bases, J shed 7 bases, and the junction held 14 bases outside the gene matches. The CDR3 extends over 16 amino acids. Germline lookup yields CDR1 GTSNPN and CDR2 SVGIG (reference sequence). The CDR3 sequence: CAWSKGGGVSRQPQHF. DNA of the CDR3: TGTGCCTGGAGTAAAGGGGGCGGTGTTTCTCGACAGCCCCAGCATTTT. The whole variable domain, filled in from reference TRBV30 and TRBJ1-5, reads SQTIHQWPATLVQPVGSPLSLECTVEGTSNPNLYWYRQAAGRGLQLLFYSVGIGQISSEVPQNLSASRPQDRQFILSSKKLLLSDSGFYLCAWSKGGGVSRQPQHFGDGTRLSIL.

V and J are TRBV7-9 and TRBJ1-1, with D uncertain. The germline gives CDR1 SEHNR, CDR2 FQNEAQ (reference sequence). The CDR3 is made up of 15 amino acids. V lost 0 bases, J lost 2 bases, and 10 bases lay in between. The DNA for the CDR3 is TGTGCCAGCAGCTTAGCGCAGGTTTACAACACTGAAGCTTTCTTT. Amino acid sequence: CASSLAQVYNTEAFF.